The next 28 T cell receptor beta chains were all read from a single sample in a study of patients and donors after allogeneic stem cell transplantation. From the RT-PCR reads, TCRdb called clonotypes with MiXCR, one entry per CDR3 protein. The sample lists about 960,000 distinct CDR3 sequences, about a sixth seen once, with around 6% in the top ten. Sequenced material: blood, either unsorted or a sorted T cell fraction (not recorded which). The receptors derive from a human donor who was either an allogeneic HSCT recipient or a stem cell or donor lymphocyte infusion donor (not recorded which). It is not recorded whose cells these are; they may come from a transplant donor.

The chain combines TRBV18 with TRBJ2-2; D unclear. Germline assignment: CDR1 KGHSH and CDR2 LQKENI. Trimming shortened V by 1 base and J by 4 bases, and 10 bases separated the two germline ends. The CDR3 runs 15 residues. CDR3 bases: TGTGCCAGCTCACCACGGTCTGGGCCCACCGGGGAGCTGTTTTTT. It yields the protein CASSPRSGPTGELFF.

There are a few counts of this clonotype. The chain couples TRBV29-1 to TRBJ2-1, with D tentatively TRBD2 (5 bases). The germline V gene encodes CDR1 SQVTM and CDR2 ANQGSEA. The CDR3 totals 15 residues. V lost 0 bases and J 9 bases, leaving 18 bases between the germline ends. The CDR3 sequence is CSVEDVGRGFFEQFF. The DNA of the CDR3 is TGCAGCGTTGAAGATGTTGGACGGGGTTTCTTTGAGCAGTTCTTC.

In this sample, this clonotype turned up a few times. The chain carries TRBV18 and TRBJ2-1; no definite D call. The germline V gene has CDR1 KGHSH and CDR2 LQKENI. The CDR3 contains 16 residues. The V end was cut by 6 bases, the J end by 3 bases, with 18 bases between. CDR3 nucleotides: TGTGCCAGCTCCCCTCTCGCGATCCCCTACTACAATGAGCAGTTCTTC. It encodes CASSPLAIPYYNEQFF.

The V and J genes are TRBV6-6 and TRBJ1-1; 7 bases fit TRBD1. Germline CDR1 reads MNHNY; CDR2 reads SVGAGI (reference sequence). V gave up 9 bases and J gave up 7 bases; unmatched junction bases: 11. The CDR3 sequence is 13 residues long. CDR3 sequence: CASGWGQHNEAFF. In DNA form, the CDR3 reads TGTGCCAGTGGTTGGGGACAGCATAATGAAGCTTTCTTT.

The chain joins TRBV25-1 to TRBJ2-7; D is undetermined. The CDR3 totals 12 residues. The germline V gene encodes CDR1 MGHDK and CDR2 SYGVNS. V shed 2 bases and J shed 0 bases, with 2 bases lying between them. CDR3 residues: CASSEVSYEQYF. CDR3 nucleotides: TGTGCCAGCAGTGAAGTCTCCTACGAGCAGTACTTC.

Only one count was recorded for this clonotype. Here the CDR3 reads CSAIVPGVGEQFF. The CDR3 nucleotides are TGCAGTGCTATAGTCCCGGGTGTTGGTGAGCAGTTCTTC. This rearrangement joins TRBV20-1 to TRBJ2-1; D is ambiguous. The CDR3 totals 13 residues. CDR1 and CDR2 from the germline V gene are DFQATT and SNEGSKA (reference sequence). Trimming pared 4 bases from V and 9 bases from J, leaving 16 bases between.

The chain links TRBV7-9 to TRBJ1-6; D call uncertain. Trimming left V 1 base short and J 8 bases short, with 12 bases between. The CDR3 consists of 15 residues. Per germline, CDR1 SEHNR and CDR2 FQNEAQ (reference sequence). The CDR3 coding sequence is TGTGCCAGCAGCTTAGTGGAGGGCGCGGATTCACCCCTCCACTTT. This codes for CASSLVEGADSPLHF.

The V gene is TRBV11-3, the J gene TRBJ1-1; unclear D gene. The germline V gene has CDR1 SGHNT and CDR2 YENEEA. The CDR3 runs 14 residues. V lost 5 bases to trimming and J lost 1 base, with 11 bases between them. CDR3 coding DNA: TGTGCCAGCAGCAGAGGCAGATCGAACACTGAAGCTTTCTTT. As protein: CASSRGRSNTEAFF.

The V call is TRBV29-1, the J call TRBJ2-2, with 9 bases matching TRBD2. The CDR3 is 16 amino acids. Unmatched junction bases numbered 14, after V lost 7 bases and J lost 5 bases. From germline, CDR1 is SQVTM and CDR2 ANQGSEA. The CDR3 DNA reads as TGCAGCGGCCTAACTAGCGGGTCAATCAGTACCGGGGAGCTGTTTTTT. Encoded protein: CSGLTSGSISTGELFF.

The rearrangement uses TRBV30 and TRBJ2-1; D is unclear. The CDR3 is 13 residues long. V shed 7 bases and J shed 9 bases, with 19 bases lying between them. Germline loops: CDR1 GTSNPN, CDR2 SVGIG (reference sequence). CDR3 in amino acids: CAFEPRFSGEQFF. The DNA of the CDR3 is TGTGCCTTCGAGCCGAGGTTTTCGGGTGAGCAGTTCTTC.

The chain couples TRBV4-3 to TRBJ2-3; possible D gene TRBD2, 6 bases. Trimming removed 2 bases at V and 3 bases at J, with 15 bases between. CDR1 is LGHNA and CDR2 is YSLEER in the germline V gene. The CDR3 length is 16 residues. This CDR3 is CASSQRLGRGTDTQYF. The CDR3 nucleotides are TGCGCCAGCAGCCAACGACTAGGGAGAGGGACAGATACGCAGTATTTT.

The chain uses TRBV15 and TRBJ2-5; weak D call: TRBD1 (6 bases). CDR1 is LNHNV, CDR2 YYDKDF, per germline (reference sequence). Deletions cut 0 bases from V and 7 bases from J, with 15 bases between. This CDR3 spans 15 amino acids. The DNA for the CDR3 is TGTGCCACCAGCAGAGATAAGCCTCCCAGGGGGACCCAGTACTTC. Translated: CATSRDKPPRGTQYF.

The gene calls are TRBV20-1 and TRBJ2-5; no clear D gene. The CDR3 is 14 residues long. The V end was cut by 1 base, the J end by 7 bases, with 16 bases between. Looked up from germline, CDR1 is DFQATT and CDR2 is SNEGSKA (reference sequence). The CDR3 region has the DNA TGCAGTGCTAGAGTATTCGGTATGGGTTGGACCCAGTACTTC. Translating gives CSARVFGMGWTQYF.

This clonotype was counted a few times. In nucleotides, the CDR3 is TGTGCCAGCTGTTGGTACAGGAACACTGAAGCTTTCTTT. Protein product: CASCWYRNTEAFF. The rearrangement links TRBV6-5 to TRBJ1-1; D gene unclear. Trimming removed 8 bases from V and 1 base from J, with 11 bases in between. Germline CDR1 and CDR2: MNHEY and SVGAGI. The CDR3 runs to 13 residues.

This clonotype came up a few times. Here the CDR3 reads CSAREGGPYYGYTF. The CDR3 region has the DNA TGCAGTGCTAGAGAAGGGGGTCCATACTATGGCTACACCTTC. V gene TRBV20-1 combines with J gene TRBJ1-2; possible D gene TRBD1, 6 bases. The CDR3 runs to 14 residues. The V gene lost 0 bases and the J gene lost 3 bases, with 11 bases spanning the gap. Germline V gene sequence: CDR1 DFQATT, CDR2 SNEGSKA (reference sequence).

The chain joins TRBV7-3 to TRBJ2-1; 7 bases line up with TRBD2. The CDR3 covers 14 residues. With 1 base clipped from V and 9 bases from J, the junction kept 6 bases outside the gene matches. The germline V gene encodes CDR1 SGHTA and CDR2 FQGTGA. CDR3 bases: TGTGCCAGCAGCTTAATAGGCGGGGGTGGTGAGCAGTTCTTC. Protein product: CASSLIGGGGEQFF.

The sample holds a few counts of this clonotype. This CDR3 is CASSPQELPRTDTQYF. CDR3 in DNA: TGTGCCAGCAGCCCCCAGGAGTTACCCCGCACAGATACGCAGTATTTT. V usage is TRBV4-2 and J usage is TRBJ2-3; no clear D. The germline CDR1 and CDR2 sequences are LGHNA and YNFKEQ. V lost 4 bases and J 1 base, leaving 15 bases between the germline ends. This CDR3 is 16 amino acids long.

The chain couples TRBV11-2 to TRBJ2-6; 7 bases line up with TRBD1. Germline values: CDR1 SGHAT, CDR2 FQNNGV. The CDR3 contains 18 residues. Losses at the gene ends were 5 bases for V and 2 bases for J; bases not matched to a gene: 12. DNA of the CDR3: TGTGCCAGCAGCCCGCCCAGGGGGTCCCCTGCTGGGGCCAACGTCCTGACTTTC. Translation gives CASSPPRGSPAGANVLTF.

Only a few counts were recorded for this clonotype. This chain connects TRBV29-1 to TRBJ1-2, with D perhaps TRBD1 (5 bases). Trimming removed 7 bases at V and 3 bases at J, with 21 bases between. Germline CDR1 and CDR2: SQVTM and ANQGSEA. The CDR3 sequence is 15 residues long. The CDR3 loop reads CSAEDRAGPDYGYTF. Written as DNA, the CDR3 is TGCAGCGCCGAAGATAGGGCAGGGCCGGACTATGGCTACACCTTC.

There are a few counts of this clonotype. This chain joins TRBV24-1 and TRBJ2-5; the D is unclear. Trimming removed 4 bases at V and 0 bases at J, with 5 bases between. There are 13 residues in the CDR3. CDR1 and CDR2 from the germline V gene are KGHDR and SFDVKD. CDR3 in amino acids: CATSEMDQETQYF. CDR3 nucleotides: TGTGCCACCAGTGAGATGGACCAAGAGACCCAGTACTTC.

The rearrangement joins TRBV5-1 to TRBJ2-2; D not resolved. Per germline, CDR1 SGHRS and CDR2 YFSETQ. The V gene lost 4 bases and the J gene lost 0 bases, with 13 bases spanning the gap. This CDR3 contains 16 residues. The CDR3 region has the DNA TGCGCCAGCAGCCTGGACCACCCCACGAACACCGGGGAGCTGTTTTTT. It is translated as CASSLDHPTNTGELFF.

This clonotype was counted only a few times. This rearrangement joins TRBV24-1 to TRBJ1-1; D might be TRBD1 (6 bases). This CDR3 is 13 amino acids long. The V end lost 7 bases, the J end lost 0 bases, and 8 bases lay between the germline ends. Germline V gene lookup returns CDR1 KGHDR and CDR2 SFDVKD. CDR3 in amino acids: CATRQGLNTEAFF. DNA of the CDR3: TGTGCCACCAGACAGGGATTGAACACTGAAGCTTTCTTT.

The chain recombines TRBV5-6 with TRBJ2-2; D uncertain. CDR1 is SGHDT and CDR2 is YYEEEE in the germline V gene. The CDR3 loop spans 13 amino acids. V was clipped by 1 base and J by 6 bases, with 7 bases between them. Written as DNA, the CDR3 is TGTGCCAGCAGCTTGCCGGGTTCCGGGGAGCTGTTTTTT. This sequence encodes CASSLPGSGELFF.

The chain combines TRBV7-2 with TRBJ1-5; 8 bases are shared with TRBD1. CDR3 length equals 15 residues. Germline CDR1 SGHTA, CDR2 FQGNSA. The J segment lost 5 bases and the V segment lost 4 bases, leaving 7 bases of the junction unmatched. The CDR3 nucleotides read TGTGCCAGCAGCTCTAGGACAGGGAAGGATCAGCCCCAGCATTTT. It specifies CASSSRTGKDQPQHF.

The V gene is TRBV9, the J gene TRBJ2-1; the D gene could be TRBD1 or TRBD2 (5 bases each). V lost 3 bases, J lost 4 bases, and 17 bases lay in between. The CDR3 consists of 16 residues. Germline values: CDR1 SGDLS, CDR2 YYNGEE. Here the CDR3 reads CASSGGELPGYNEQFF. CDR3 nucleotide sequence: TGTGCCAGCAGCGGGGGCGAGCTGCCGGGATACAATGAGCAGTTCTTC.

This chain uses TRBV10-3 with TRBJ2-3, with D possibly called TRBD1 or TRBD2 (5 bases each). With 6 bases removed from V and 5 bases from J, the gap between germline ends came to 15 bases. There are 14 residues in the CDR3. In germline, CDR1 is ENHRY, CDR2 SYGVKD. CDR3 nucleotide sequence: TGTGCCATCAGACGGACTGGGGCTTTAGATACGCAGTATTTT. Amino acids: CAIRRTGALDTQYF.

This clonotype was detected a few times. The chain is built from TRBV12-3 or TRBV12-4 and TRBJ2-7; TRBD2 matches 8 bases. V was pared by 6 bases and J by 3 bases, with 4 bases of the junction left unmatched. CDR3 size: 13 residues. The CDR3: CASRDGRDYEQYF. The CDR3 region has the DNA TGTGCCAGCAGGGACGGGAGGGACTACGAGCAGTACTTC.

This clonotype was observed a few times. V gene TRBV12-3 or TRBV12-4 combines with J gene TRBJ2-7, with TRBD2 matching 11 bases. Trimming at V came to 7 bases and at J to 5 bases, leaving 4 bases not matched to a gene. The CDR3 is 13 residues long. The chain's CDR3 is CASNTGLADEQYF. The CDR3 nucleotides read TGTGCCAGCAACACGGGACTAGCGGACGAGCAGTACTTC.